Shown below are 2 T cell receptor beta chains from a single sample sequenced in a study of CD8+CD57+ T cells in acquired aplastic anemia. Those patients picked for sequencing had displayed CD8+CD57+ cell expansion on flow cytometry. The template for TCR beta VDJ and CDR3 sequence profiling was genomic DNA. Via MiXCR, TCRdb re-called the reads, giving one row per CDR3 protein. The sample holds some 170,000 distinct CDR3 sequences, over 55% seen once. The sample was sorted CD4+, CD8+, or CD8+CD57+ T cells (not recorded which) from PBMCs. These receptors came from a human donor with aplastic anemia.

The chain is built from TRBV5-8 and TRBJ1-2; the D gene is possibly TRBD1 (6 bases). Trimming shortened V by 0 bases and J by 6 bases, and 18 bases separated the two germline ends. There are 16 residues in the CDR3. CDR1 and CDR2 from the germline V gene are SGHTS and YDEGEE. The CDR3 reads CASSLALGALDDGYTF. The CDR3 nucleotides read TGTGCCAGCAGCTTGGCCTTGGGGGCTCTCGATGATGGCTACACCTTC.

The CDR3 is CASSELAGGSDTQYF. The CDR3 region has the DNA TGCGCCAGCAGTGAGCTAGCGGGAGGATCAGATACGCAGTATTTT. This chain links TRBV10-2 with TRBJ2-3, with 11 bases identical to TRBD2. There are 15 residues in the CDR3. V shed 2 bases and J 4 bases; nucleotides not matched to a gene: 2. The germline V gene has CDR1 WSHSY and CDR2 SAAADI.